This T cell receptor (beta chain) was recovered during a study of control samples from healthy donors and cancer patients. Data came from immunoSEQ multiplex PCR; TCRdb stores just in-frame clones and leaves some out. Among some 67,000 clones listed, roughly 86% were seen once. Germline CDR1 reads MNHEY; CDR2 reads SVGAGI. The CDR3 has 14 amino acids. With 6 bases removed from V and 2 bases from J, the gap between germline ends came to 12 bases. The J gene is TRBJ2-3, the V gene TRBV6-5; weak D call: TRBD2 (6 bases). The sequenced material came from PBMCs. The TCR originated in a woman between 45 and 60 years old with head and neck cancer. The CDR3 sequence: CASSSRGSTDTQYF. The CDR3 region has the DNA TGTGCCAGCAGCTCCCGGGGGTCCACAGATACGCAGTATTTT.